These 3 T cell receptor beta chains originate from one sample sequenced in a study of ipilimumab plus nivolumab after autologous stem cell transplantation. Repertoires were generated with immunoSEQ multiplex PCR, while TCRdb's copy carries only in-frame clones and drops some. The sample has 77,000 or so clones, 83% seen once. The starting material was PBMCs, obtained in a trial of ipilimumab plus nivolumab as post-transplant consolidation. All receptors derive from a male donor with diffuse large B-cell lymphoma.

The rearrangement joins TRBV11-2 to TRBJ2-3; D remains unclear. The CDR3 runs to 16 residues. V shed 5 bases and J shed 1 base, with 16 bases lying between them. Looked up from germline, CDR1 is SGHAT and CDR2 is FQNNGV. For the CDR3, the DNA is TGTGCCAGCAGCGTTTTACTGACCGGTGGCACAGATACGCAGTATTTT. Its translation is CASSVLLTGGTDTQYF.

In its sample, this clone was seen a few times. V and J are TRBV13 and TRBJ2-2; tentative D call: TRBD2 (5 bases). The V end lost 5 bases, the J end lost 1 base, and 14 bases lay between the germline ends. The germline CDR1 and CDR2 sequences are PRHDT and FYEKMQ (reference sequence). This CDR3 has 16 residues. The CDR3 DNA sequence: TGTGCCAGCAGCCTATCAGGACTCCGGAACACCGGGGAGCTGTTTTTT. Its translation is CASSLSGLRNTGELFF.

This chain links TRBV19 with TRBJ1-6; maybe TRBD1 (5 bases). The CDR3 has 13 residues. Looked up from germline, CDR1 is LNHDA and CDR2 is SQIVND (reference sequence). V was trimmed by 1 base and J by 11 bases, leaving 9 bases between them. CDR3 sequence: CASSIGGRAPLHF. The CDR3 bases are TGTGCCAGTAGTATAGGGGGCAGGGCACCCCTCCACTTT. Full variable domain (remainder filled in from reference TRBV19 and TRBJ1-6): DGGITQSPKYLFRKEGQNVTLSCEQNLNHDAMYWYRQDPGQGLRLIYYSQIVNDFQKGDIAEGYSVSREKKESFPLTVTSAQKNPTAFYLCASSIGGRAPLHFGNGTRLTVT.